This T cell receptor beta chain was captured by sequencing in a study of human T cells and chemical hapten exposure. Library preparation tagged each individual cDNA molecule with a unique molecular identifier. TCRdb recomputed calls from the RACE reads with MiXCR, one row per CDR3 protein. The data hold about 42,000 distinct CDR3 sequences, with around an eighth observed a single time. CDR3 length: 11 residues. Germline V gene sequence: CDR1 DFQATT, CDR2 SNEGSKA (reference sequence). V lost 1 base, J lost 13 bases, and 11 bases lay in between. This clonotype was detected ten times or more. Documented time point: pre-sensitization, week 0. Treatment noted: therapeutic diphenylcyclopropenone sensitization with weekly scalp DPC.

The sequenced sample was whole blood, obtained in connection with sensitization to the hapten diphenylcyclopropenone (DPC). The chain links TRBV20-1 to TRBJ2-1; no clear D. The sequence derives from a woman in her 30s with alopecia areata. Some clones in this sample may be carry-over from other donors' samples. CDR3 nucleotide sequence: TGCAGTGCTAGAGTAGTAGCAGGACAGTTCTTC. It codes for CSARVVAGQFF.